Below, 15 T cell receptor beta chains from the same sample are listed, as sequenced in a study of T cells expressing NK-cell markers. TCRdb reprocessed the 5' RACE reads and keeps a single row for each CDR3 protein, giving no DNA. Its table lists about 550,000 distinct CDR3 sequences. Input material: blood T cells: a sorted CD56 or NKG2C T cell subset, CD4+ or CD8+ T cells, or bulk PBMC T cells (not recorded which). Source of these receptors: a man between 18 and 35 years old in good health.

The chain employs TRBV10-1 and TRBJ2-5; TCRdb's D call of TRBD2 is untestable without DNA. The CDR3 is made up of 15 amino acids. Germline V gives CDR1 WNHNN, CDR2 SYGVQD (reference sequence). The chain's CDR3 is CASSYSGSGGETQYF.

CDR3 residues: CAISERGGTGANVLTF. J is TRBJ2-6 and V is TRBV10-3; checking the TCRdb D call of TRBD2 is not possible without DNA. The CDR3 is made up of 16 amino acids. Germline CDR1 ENHRY, CDR2 SYGVKD.

The CDR3 spells CASRWGQGRNNEQFF. The gene calls are TRBV12-3 or TRBV12-4 and TRBJ2-1; TCRdb's D call, TRBD1, is unchecked because there is no DNA. This CDR3 region has 15 residues.

The V call is TRBV12-3 or TRBV12-4, the J call TRBJ2-2; TCRdb calls TRBD2, which cannot be checked without DNA. The CDR3 is made up of 13 amino acids. This CDR3 reads CASREGEAGELFF.

This chain joins TRBV13 and TRBJ2-4; TCRdb lists TRBD2, though no DNA is available to test this call. The CDR3 length is 17 residues. Germline-derived CDR1 and CDR2 are PRHDT and FYEKMQ (reference sequence). The CDR3 sequence is CASTDDGRPLTKNIQYF. Full variable domain (outside the CDR3, taken from reference TRBV13 and TRBJ2-4): AAGVIQSPRHLIKEKRETATLKCYPIPRHDTVYWYQQGPGQDPQFLISFYEKMQSDKGSIPDRFSAQQFSDYHSELNMSSLELGDSALYFCASTDDGRPLTKNIQYFGAGTRLSVL.

The J gene is TRBJ2-3, the V gene TRBV5-1; absent DNA, TCRdb's TRBD1 call cannot be checked. There are 15 residues in the CDR3. CDR1 is SGHRS, CDR2 YFSETQ, per germline. The CDR3 here is CASSLYGDGTDTQYF.

This chain uses TRBV7-9 with TRBJ2-1; TCRdb outputs TRBD1, but without DNA this stays unchecked. This CDR3 spans 17 amino acids. Germline V gene sequence: CDR1 SEHNR, CDR2 FQNEAQ (reference sequence). The CDR3 sequence is CASSPPSRAASYNEQFF.

The CDR3 protein is CSVNPTGANEKLFF. The chain carries TRBV29-1 and TRBJ1-4; TCRdb's D call, TRBD1, is unchecked because there is no DNA. This CDR3 region has 14 residues. Germline CDR1 is SQVTM and CDR2 is ANQGSEA.

CDR3 in amino acids: CASSPLMVVQDTQYF. The chain joins TRBV18 to TRBJ2-3. Germline V gene sequence: CDR1 KGHSH, CDR2 LQKENI. The CDR3 runs to 15 residues.

The chain joins TRBV9 to TRBJ2-1; TCRdb names TRBD2, which stays unverified in the absence of DNA. In germline, CDR1 is SGDLS, CDR2 YYNGEE. The CDR3 runs to 17 residues. CDR3 loop: CASSVGLAGVGDNEQFF. The variable domain in full, with the rest retrieved from reference TRBV9 and TRBJ2-1, is DSGVTQTPKHLITATGQRVTLRCSPRSGDLSVYWYQQSLDQGLQFLIQYYNGEERAKGNILERFSAQQFPDLHSELNLSSLELGDSALYFCASSVGLAGVGDNEQFFGPGTRLTVL.

The chain combines TRBV25-1 with TRBJ2-3; TCRdb outputs TRBD2, but without DNA this stays unchecked. This CDR3 is 15 amino acids long. Germline V gene sequence: CDR1 MGHDK, CDR2 SYGVNS. The CDR3 reads CASETSGGLTDTQYF.

J is TRBJ2-4 and V is TRBV12-3 or TRBV12-4. The CDR3 contains 16 residues. CDR3 protein: CASSLSLAADKNIQYF.

The genes are TRBV30 and TRBJ2-5. CDR1 is GTSNPN, CDR2 SVGIG, per germline (reference sequence). The CDR3 covers 13 residues. The CDR3 sequence is CAWSVSVQETQYF.

V and J are TRBV6-5 and TRBJ2-1; no DNA is available, so the TRBD1 call from TCRdb remains unchecked. CDR1 is MNHEY and CDR2 is SVGAGI in the germline V gene. The CDR3 loop spans 15 amino acids. This chain's CDR3 is CASSSMGARPGRPFF.

The chain has TRBV5-6 and TRBJ2-5; TCRdb calls TRBD2, which cannot be checked without DNA. CDR1 is SGHDT, CDR2 YYEEEE, per germline. The CDR3 is 13 residues long. This CDR3 is CASSLVGPGTQYF. Filled out from reference TRBV5-6 and TRBJ2-5, the complete variable domain reads DAGVTQSPTHLIKTRGQQVTLRCSPKSGHDTVSWYQQALGQGPQFIFQYYEEEERQRGNFPDRFSGHQFPNYSSELNVNALLLGDSALYLCASSLVGPGTQYFGPGTRLLVL.